Sequencing of this TCR beta chain was carried out in a study of blood T cell repertoires in COVID-19. Study summary: T cells, B-cell-depleted T cells, or PBMCs provided the cDNA or gDNA that served as material.

This clone was recorded a few times. Germline CDR1 and CDR2: SGHDT and YYEEEE. CDR3 length: 15 residues. The J segment lost 5 bases and the V segment lost 0 bases, leaving 7 bases of the junction unmatched. Assay: immunoSEQ multiplex PCR; the TCRdb copy retains only in-frame clones and omits some. The repertoire includes about 75,000 clones, 70% to 80% of them detected once, and about 5% sits in the top ten. The specimen was peripheral blood. The receptor was isolated from a woman aged 80 or over with active or convalescent COVID-19. This chain links TRBV5-6 with TRBJ1-2; 7 bases match TRBD1. The CDR3 DNA reads as TGTGCCAGCAGCTTGGTTACAGGGGTTGGGTATGGCTACACCTTC. It codes for CASSLVTGVGYGYTF.